These 9 T cell receptor beta chains originate from one sample sequenced in a study of shared clonotypes between healthy human individuals. TCRdb keeps only in-frame clones here, not all; method: immunoSEQ multiplex PCR. The table lists more than 450,000 clones, around 74% of them singletons. Input material: PBMCs. The receptors here all came from a woman in her thirties or forties in good health. Some clones in this sample may be carry-over from other donors' samples.

This chain connects TRBV7-2 to TRBJ2-7; D possibly matches TRBD1 or TRBD2 (6 bases each). Germline loops: CDR1 SGHTA, CDR2 FQGNSA. The CDR3 totals 16 residues. Trimming removed 1 base at V and 3 bases at J, with 16 bases between. This chain's CDR3 is CASSLGRWGASYEQYF. The CDR3, as DNA: TGTGCCAGCAGCTTAGGCCGGTGGGGGGCCAGCTACGAGCAGTACTTC.

Only a few counts were recorded for this clone. J is TRBJ1-5 and V is TRBV28; no clear D gene. Germline loops: CDR1 MDHEN, CDR2 SYDVKM. CDR3 length: 12 amino acids. V dropped 5 bases and J dropped 3 bases, with 5 bases sitting between them. The CDR3 coding sequence is TGTGCCAGCAGTCCGTTCAATCAGCCCCAGCATTTT. Amino acids: CASSPFNQPQHF.

J is TRBJ1-1 and V is TRBV15; D call uncertain. This CDR3 has 15 amino acids. Deletions cut 0 bases from V and 4 bases from J, with 12 bases between. The germline CDR1 and CDR2 sequences are LNHNV and YYDKDF (reference sequence). Written as DNA, the CDR3 is TGTGCCACCAGCAGAGATATTGCAGGACCCACTGAAGCTTTCTTT. It is translated as CATSRDIAGPTEAFF.

As DNA, the CDR3 is TGTGCCACCAGCAGAGATCGTCCCGGGTTAAGTCAGGAGGCTTTCTTT. As protein: CATSRDRPGLSQEAFF. The V gene is TRBV15, the J gene TRBJ1-1, with D unclear. This CDR3 has 16 residues. V lost 0 bases, J lost 11 bases, and 22 bases lay in between. Germline CDR1 reads LNHNV; CDR2 reads YYDKDF (reference sequence).

The CDR3, as DNA: TGTGCCAGCAGCTTAGGCTCCGGGACTAGGGGCACCGGGGAGCTGTTTTTT. Translating gives CASSLGSGTRGTGELFF. The V call is TRBV5-6, the J call TRBJ2-2; TRBD2 matches at 8 bases. CDR3 size: 17 residues. CDR1 and CDR2 from the germline V gene are SGHDT and YYEEEE. Trimming took 2 bases from V and 4 from J; bases not matched to a gene: 10. Full variable domain (missing parts from reference TRBV5-6 and TRBJ2-2): DAGVTQSPTHLIKTRGQQVTLRCSPKSGHDTVSWYQQALGQGPQFIFQYYEEEERQRGNFPDRFSGHQFPNYSSELNVNALLLGDSALYLCASSLGSGTRGTGELFFGEGSRLTVL.

The chain carries TRBV25-1 and TRBJ2-1; 11 nucleotides line up with TRBD1. This CDR3 has 14 amino acids. Germline CDR1 is MGHDK and CDR2 is SYGVNS. The ends lost 7 bases at V and 4 bases at J; junction bases unmatched: 3. The CDR3 DNA is TGTGCCAGCACCGGGACAGGGGGTTACAATGAGCAGTTCTTC. This encodes CASTGTGGYNEQFF.

The J gene is TRBJ1-5, the V gene TRBV19, with D possibly TRBD1 on 6 matching bases. Trimming left V 4 bases short and J 2 bases short, with 12 bases between. CDR3 size: 15 residues. Germline V gene lookup returns CDR1 LNHDA and CDR2 SQIVND (reference sequence). The CDR3 sequence: CASSTQGIGNQPQHF. For the CDR3, the DNA is TGTGCCAGTAGTACACAGGGTATCGGCAATCAGCCCCAGCATTTT.

The chain links TRBV19 to TRBJ1-4, with 9 nucleotides matching TRBD1. Germline CDR1 LNHDA, CDR2 SQIVND (reference sequence). This CDR3 contains 15 residues. J gave up 8 bases and V 6 bases, and 10 bases lay outside the gene matches. CDR3 nucleotide sequence: TGTGCCAGTAGCGTTTTGGGGACAGGGAACGAAAAACTGTTTTTT. It is translated as CASSVLGTGNEKLFF.

This chain links TRBV7-2 with TRBJ2-2; D could derive from TRBD1 or TRBD2 (5 bases each). With 5 bases removed from V and 7 bases from J, the gap between germline ends came to 17 bases. The CDR3 length is 15 residues. Germline CDR1 SGHTA, CDR2 FQGNSA. CDR3 coding DNA: TGTGCCAGCAGCGCATGGGACCGAATGGGCGGGGAGCTGTTTTTT. This codes for CASSAWDRMGGELFF.